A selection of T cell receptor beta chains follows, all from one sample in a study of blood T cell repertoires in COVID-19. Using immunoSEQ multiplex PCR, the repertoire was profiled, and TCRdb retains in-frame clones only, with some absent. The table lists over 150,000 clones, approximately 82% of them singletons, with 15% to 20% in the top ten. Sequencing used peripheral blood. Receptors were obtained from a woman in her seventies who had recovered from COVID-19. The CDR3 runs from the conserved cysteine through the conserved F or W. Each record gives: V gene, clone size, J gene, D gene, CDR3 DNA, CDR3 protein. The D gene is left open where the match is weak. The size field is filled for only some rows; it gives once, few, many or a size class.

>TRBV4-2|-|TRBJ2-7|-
TGTGCCAGCAGCCAAGTGGGGGGGGCAGGGAGTCCCTACGAGCAGTACTTC
CASSQVGGAGSPYEQYF
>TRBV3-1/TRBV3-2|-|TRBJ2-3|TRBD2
TGTGCCAGCAGCTCTCAGGCTAGCGGGGGGGTAGATACGCAGTATTTT
CASSSQASGGVDTQYF
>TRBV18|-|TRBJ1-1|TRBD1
TGTGCCAGCTCACCAGTCGGGACAGGGGGCCGGAACACTGAAGCTTTCTTT
CASSPVGTGGRNTEAFF
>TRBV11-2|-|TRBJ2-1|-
TGTGCCAGCAGCACCCGGGGGACAGTTTTTCTCCCCAATGAGCAGTTCTTC
CASSTRGTVFLPNEQFF
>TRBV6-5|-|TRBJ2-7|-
TGTGCCACCTCAGGACACCACTCCTACGAGCAGTACTTC
CATSGHHSYEQYF
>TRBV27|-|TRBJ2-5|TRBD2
TGTGCCAGCAGTTCGTCCGTCGGGACTAGCGGGAGAGGGGGGGAGACCCAGTACTTC
CASSSSVGTSGRGGETQYF
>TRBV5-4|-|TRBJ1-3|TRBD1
TGTGCCAGCAGCCCCGGACAGGCCCGCTCTGGAAACACCATATATTTT
CASSPGQARSGNTIYF
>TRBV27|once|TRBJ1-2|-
TGTGCCAGCAGTTTAGGGGCCGGGTTCGGCTATGGCTACACCTTC
CASSLGAGFGYGYTF
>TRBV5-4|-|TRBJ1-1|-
TGTGCCAGCACCCAGGGGCAGAAGAACACTGAAGCTTTCTTT
CASTQGQKNTEAFF
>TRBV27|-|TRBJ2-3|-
TGTGCCAGCAGTTTCGCGCCCCGTGGCACAGATACGCAGTATTTT
CASSFAPRGTDTQYF
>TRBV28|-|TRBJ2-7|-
TGTGCCAGCACCCCGGGCGGGGAAACATACTACGAGCAGTACTTC
CASTPGGETYYEQYF
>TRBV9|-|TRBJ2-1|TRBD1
TGTGCCAGCAGCGTAGGGGGACAGGTCAGTGAGCAGTTCTTC
CASSVGGQVSEQFF
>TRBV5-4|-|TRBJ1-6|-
TGTGCCAGCAGCTTGGGTTCCGCTCGGGGTTCACCCCTCCACTTT
CASSLGSARGSPLHF
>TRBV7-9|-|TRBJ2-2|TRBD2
TGTGCCAGCAGTTTGGCGGGAGTTGTCACCGGGGAGCTGTTTTTT
CASSLAGVVTGELFF
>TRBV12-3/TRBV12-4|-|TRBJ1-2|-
TGTGCCAGCAGTTTGTCGCAGTATGGCTACACCTTC
CASSLSQYGYTF
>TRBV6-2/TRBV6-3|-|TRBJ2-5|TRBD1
TGTGCCAGCAGTTACCCTCACAGGGGGGAGGAGACCCAGTACTTC
CASSYPHRGEETQYF
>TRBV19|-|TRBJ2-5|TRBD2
TGTGCCAGTAGTATTGGTAGCGGGTCCCAAGAGACCCAGTACTTC
CASSIGSGSQETQYF
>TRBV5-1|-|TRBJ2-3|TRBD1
TGCGCCAGCAGCGGCGCGGGACAGGTAGGGGTTACGCAGTATTTT
CASSGAGQVGVTQYF
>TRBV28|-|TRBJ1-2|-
TGTGCCAGCAGCCCCCCGGTGGGGGGGGGCTACACCTTC
CASSPPVGGGYTF
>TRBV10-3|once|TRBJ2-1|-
TGTGCCATCAGGGGCAACTACAATGAGCAGTTCTTC
CAIRGNYNEQFF
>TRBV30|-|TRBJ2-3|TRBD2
TGTGCCTGGAGTGTCGGGGGGGCGGGAGCGGGCACAGATACGCAGTATTTT
CAWSVGGAGAGTDTQYF
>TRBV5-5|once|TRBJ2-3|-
TGTGCCAGCAGCCCTTCCGTGGGCGATACGCAGTATTTT
CASSPSVGDTQYF
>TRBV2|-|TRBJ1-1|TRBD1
TGTGCCAGCAGTGTAGAGGGGGCGGGCACTGAAGCTTTCTTT
CASSVEGAGTEAFF
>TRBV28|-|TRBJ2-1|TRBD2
TGTGCCAGCAACTTAGAAGGACTAGCGGGAGCCTCCTACAATGAGCAGTTCTTC
CASNLEGLAGASYNEQFF
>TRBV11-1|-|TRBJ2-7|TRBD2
TGTGCCAGCAGCCCCTGGGAGGGCCGGGAGCAGTACTTC
CASSPWEGREQYF
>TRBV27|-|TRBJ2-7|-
TGTGCCAGCGCCAGAGGAGTCCACGAGCAGTACTTC
CASARGVHEQYF
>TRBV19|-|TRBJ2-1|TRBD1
TGTGCCAGTAGTTCCCCCCCCGGGACAGGGACCTACAATGAGCAGTTCTTC
CASSSPPGTGTYNEQFF
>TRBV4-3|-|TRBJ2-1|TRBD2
TGCGCCAGCAGCCACCAACCGGGAATGAGCGGGAGCTCCTACAATGAGCAGTTCTTC
CASSHQPGMSGSSYNEQFF
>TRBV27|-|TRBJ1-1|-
TGTGCCAGCAGTCGGGTCGGGTACACTGAAGCTTTCTTT
CASSRVGYTEAFF
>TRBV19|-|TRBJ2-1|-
TGTGCCAGTAGTACAGGGAGGTTCGTTGAGCAGTTCTTC
CASSTGRFVEQFF
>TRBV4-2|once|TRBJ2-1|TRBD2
TGTGCCAGCAGCCTACAACCTAGCGGGAGCTCCTACAATGAGCAGTTCTTC
CASSLQPSGSSYNEQFF
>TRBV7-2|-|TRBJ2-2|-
TGTGCCAGCAGCCCAGGGGGGCACACCGGGGAGCTGTTTTTT
CASSPGGHTGELFF
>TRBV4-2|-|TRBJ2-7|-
TGTGCCAGCAGCCCCTCCGGTGCGGCGGACTACGAGCAGTACTTC
CASSPSGAADYEQYF
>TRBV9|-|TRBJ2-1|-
TGTGCCAGCAGCGTACCGTCGGGTGGGGCGGATGAGCAGTTCTTC
CASSVPSGGADEQFF
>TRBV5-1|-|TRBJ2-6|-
TGCGCCAGCAGCCCGACTACAGGGACCTCTGGGGCCAACGTCCTGACTTTC
CASSPTTGTSGANVLTF
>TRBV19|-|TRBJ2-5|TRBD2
TGTGCCAGTAGTATAAATCGGGGGGGCGCGGAGACCCAGTACTTC
CASSINRGGAETQYF
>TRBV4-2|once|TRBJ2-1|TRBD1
TGTGCCAGCAGCCGGAACCGGGACAGGGGGGACAATGAGCAGTTCTTC
CASSRNRDRGDNEQFF
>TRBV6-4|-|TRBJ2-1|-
TGTGCCAGCAGTGACTCGCTGGTAGCGAGCTCCTACAATGAGCAGTTCTTC
CASSDSLVASSYNEQFF
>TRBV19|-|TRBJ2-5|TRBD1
TGTGCCAGTAGTATGGGCAGGGGGGAGACCCAGTACTTC
CASSMGRGETQYF
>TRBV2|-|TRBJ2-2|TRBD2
TGTGCCAGCAGTGAAGGGGGGACTAGCTGGGGCGGGGAGCTGTTTTTT
CASSEGGTSWGGELFF
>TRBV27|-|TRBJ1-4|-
TGTGCCAGCAGTTTATTGGCATGGAGGGGAGAAAAACTGTTTTTT
CASSLLAWRGEKLFF
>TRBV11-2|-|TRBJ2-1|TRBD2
TGTGCCAGCAGCAATTGGATGGCTAGCGGGGACAATGAGCAGTTCTTC
CASSNWMASGDNEQFF
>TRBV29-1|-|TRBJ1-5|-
TGCAGCGTTGGCCACAGAGACAATCAGCCCCAGCATTTT
CSVGHRDNQPQHF
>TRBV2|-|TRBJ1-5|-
TGTGCCAGCAACCCTGGGGCAGGGATTGATCAGCCCCAGCATTTT
CASNPGAGIDQPQHF
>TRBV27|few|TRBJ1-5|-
TGTGCCAGCAGTTTTAGGGGCCTCGGGGGGAGCCAGCCCCAGCATTTT
CASSFRGLGGSQPQHF
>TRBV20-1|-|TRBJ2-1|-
TGCAGTGCCAGCGAAGTTGAGCAGTTCTTC
CSASEVEQFF
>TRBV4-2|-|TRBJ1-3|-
TGTGCCAGCAGCGAGTCTGAAGGAAACACCATATATTTT
CASSESEGNTIYF
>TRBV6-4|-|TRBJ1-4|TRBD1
TGTTCCGAACCCGGACAGGGGAGTGAAAAACTGTTTTTT
CSEPGQGSEKLFF
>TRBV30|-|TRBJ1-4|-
TGTGCCTGGACACCGACCCCGGGACTCGAGAAACTGTTTTTT
CAWTPTPGLEKLFF
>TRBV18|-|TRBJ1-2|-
TGTGCCAGCTCACCCTCAGGATCCAACTATGGCTACACCTTC
CASSPSGSNYGYTF
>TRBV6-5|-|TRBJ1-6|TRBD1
TGTGCCAGCAGGGGGACAGGGGATAATTCACCCCTCCACTTT
CASRGTGDNSPLHF
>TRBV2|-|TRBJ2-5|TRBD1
TGTGCCAGTAAGGACAGGGGAGAGACCCAGTACTTC
CASKDRGETQYF
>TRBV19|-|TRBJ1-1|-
TGTGCCAGTAGTATGCAGGTAAACACTCCCATGAACACTGAAGCTTTCTTT
CASSMQVNTPMNTEAFF
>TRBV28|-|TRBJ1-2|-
TGTGCCAGCAGCGTTGGAGGGGCTGCCTATGGCTACACCTTC
CASSVGGAAYGYTF
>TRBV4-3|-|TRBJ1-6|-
TGCGCCAGCAGCCCAGGGGAGGGTGTAATAGCAGATTCACCCCTCCACTTT
CASSPGEGVIADSPLHF
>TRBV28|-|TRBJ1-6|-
TGTGCCAGCATTCGGGGGGGGGATTCACCCCTCCACTTT
CASIRGGDSPLHF
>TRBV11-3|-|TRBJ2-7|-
TGTGCCAGCAGCTTAGGGGCTATTGGAGGCTACGAGCAGTACTTC
CASSLGAIGGYEQYF
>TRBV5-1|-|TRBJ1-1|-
TGCGCCAGCAGCTTGGGGGGCCACCCGAACACTGAAGCTTTCTTT
CASSLGGHPNTEAFF
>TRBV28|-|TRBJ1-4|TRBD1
TGTGCCAGCAGCCCGGGGACAGGGAGAGGATGGGATGAAAAACTGTTTTTT
CASSPGTGRGWDEKLFF
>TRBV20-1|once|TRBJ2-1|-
TGCAGTGCTAGATCCTTCGATGAGCAGTTCTTC
CSARSFDEQFF